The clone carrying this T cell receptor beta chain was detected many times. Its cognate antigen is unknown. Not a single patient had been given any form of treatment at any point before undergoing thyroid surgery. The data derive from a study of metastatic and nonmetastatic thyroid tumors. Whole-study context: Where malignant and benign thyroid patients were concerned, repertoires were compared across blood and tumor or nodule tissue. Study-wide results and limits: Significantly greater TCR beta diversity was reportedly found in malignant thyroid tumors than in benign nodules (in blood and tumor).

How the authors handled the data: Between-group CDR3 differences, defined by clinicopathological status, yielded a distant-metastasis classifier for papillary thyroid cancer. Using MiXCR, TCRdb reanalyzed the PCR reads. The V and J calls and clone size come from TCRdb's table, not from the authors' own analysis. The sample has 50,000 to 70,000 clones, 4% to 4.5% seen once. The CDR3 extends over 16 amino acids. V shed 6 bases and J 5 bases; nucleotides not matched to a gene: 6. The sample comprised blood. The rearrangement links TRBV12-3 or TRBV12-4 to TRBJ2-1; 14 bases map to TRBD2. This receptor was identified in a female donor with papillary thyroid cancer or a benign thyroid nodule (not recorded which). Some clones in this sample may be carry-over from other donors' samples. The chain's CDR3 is CASSPGLAGGDNEQFF. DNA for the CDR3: TGTGCCAGCAGCCCCGGACTAGCGGGAGGAGACAATGAGCAGTTCTTC.